The source of this T cell receptor beta chain is a study of blood T cell repertoires in COVID-19. Study overall: Samples representing acute and convalescent COVID-19 were sourced from the United States, Italy and Spain. T cells, B-cell-depleted T cells, or PBMCs supplied cDNA or gDNA.

In the authors' methods: It was from reference gene primer amplification that nucleated cell counts were estimated. The repertoire was sequenced with immunoSEQ multiplex PCR; TCRdb's copy has only in-frame clones and lacks some. V and J calls and clone size follow that table, whereas D and trimming were derived from the DNA. Among around 120,000 clones listed, 90% were seen once. The V and J ends lost 3 bases and 7 bases, in that order; junction bases with no gene match: 14. Germline V CDR1 and CDR2: LGHNA, YNFKEQ. This CDR3 has 17 amino acids. Material for sequencing was peripheral blood. The sequence came from a man between 50 and 59 years old with active COVID-19. This chain connects TRBV4-2 to TRBJ2-1, with 8 bases that match TRBD2. CDR3 sequence reads: CASSQETFGTRANEQFF. CDR3 coding DNA: TGTGCCAGCAGCCAGGAAACCTTCGGGACTAGGGCGAATGAGCAGTTCTTC.